These 14 T cell receptor beta chains were sequenced from one sample in a study of response to subunit inactivated influenza vaccine. TCRdb reprocessed the RT-PCR reads with MiXCR, giving one entry per CDR3 protein. The data contain hundreds of thousands of distinct CDR3 sequences, 12% to 15% of them singletons. Source: PBMCs from blood, taken around 14 days before vaccination. The source of these receptors is a man aged 50 to 60 who received an inactivated influenza vaccine.

This clonotype has just a few counts. V is TRBV20-1 and J is TRBJ2-3, with 7 nucleotides matching TRBD1. Per the germline V gene, CDR1 is DFQATT and CDR2 is SNEGSKA (reference sequence). V gave up 4 bases and J gave up 11 bases; unmatched junction bases: 6. There are 11 residues in the CDR3. This CDR3 reads CSATQGMGQYF. DNA of the CDR3: TGCAGTGCTACACAGGGGATGGGGCAGTATTTT.

The chain couples TRBV3-1 to TRBJ2-1; 9 bases are a match to TRBD2. The CDR3 runs to 17 residues. V trimming: 0 bases; J trimming: 8 bases; junction bases outside the gene matches: 11. From germline, CDR1 is LGHDT and CDR2 YNNKEL (reference sequence). The CDR3 region is CASSQDVRAGGGDEQFF. CDR3 sequence (DNA): TGTGCCAGCAGCCAAGATGTACGAGCGGGAGGCGGGGATGAGCAGTTCTTC.

This clonotype was counted a few times. This sequence joins TRBV12-3 or TRBV12-4 and TRBJ2-6, with TRBD1 as a possible D gene (6 bases). Trimming stripped 5 bases from V and 3 bases from J, with 11 bases between. CDR3 length: 15 residues. CDR3 nucleotides: TGTGCCAGCAGTGTCCAGGGGTATGGGGCCAACGTCCTGACTTTC. It translates to CASSVQGYGANVLTF.

This clonotype came up once. The chain carries TRBV5-5 and TRBJ2-3; TRBD2 matches 7 bases. Germline values: CDR1 SGHKS, CDR2 YYEKEE (reference sequence). Trimming took 1 base from V and 4 from J; bases not matched to a gene: 6. The CDR3 has 15 residues. The CDR3 region has the DNA TGTGCCAGCAGCTTGATTGGCGGGAGTGCAGATACGCAGTATTTT. This translates into CASSLIGGSADTQYF.

This clonotype came up many times. The genes are TRBV12-3 or TRBV12-4 and TRBJ1-1, with TRBD1 identical over 7 bases. The CDR3 is 13 amino acids. V was pared by 9 bases and J by 4 bases, with 8 bases of the junction left unmatched. CDR3 coding DNA: TGTGCCAGTAAATACAGGGGTGGCACTGAAGCTTTCTTT. Its protein is CASKYRGGTEAFF.

The V gene is TRBV20-1, the J gene TRBJ2-5; D may be TRBD1 (5 bases). There are 12 residues in the CDR3. Trimming stripped 6 bases from V and 5 bases from J, with 13 bases between. Germline assignment: CDR1 DFQATT and CDR2 SNEGSKA (reference sequence). Written as DNA, the CDR3 is TGCAGTGCCCCTGGGCAGGGTGAGACCCAGTACTTC. Protein product: CSAPGQGETQYF.

The gene calls are TRBV5-1 and TRBJ2-3; the match to TRBD2 covers 8 bases. V lost 2 bases to trimming and J lost 0 bases; unmatched junction nucleotides: 5. The CDR3 runs 16 residues. Germline V gives CDR1 SGHRS, CDR2 YFSETQ. The CDR3: CASSLRASGSTDTQYF. CDR3 coding DNA: TGCGCCAGCAGCTTAAGGGCTAGCGGGAGCACAGATACGCAGTATTTT.

This clonotype came up a few times. The rearrangement links TRBV7-2 to TRBJ2-4; no definite D call. Between the trimmed V and J ends, which lost 1 base and 2 bases, there was a span of 9 bases. The CDR3 contains 15 residues. Germline assignment: CDR1 SGHTA and CDR2 FQGNSA. This CDR3 is CASSLGAFPKNIQYF. CDR3 nucleotide sequence: TGTGCCAGCAGCTTAGGTGCCTTCCCCAAAAACATTCAGTACTTC. Using reference TRBV7-2 and TRBJ2-4 for the parts outside the CDR3, the full variable domain is GAGVSQSPSNKVTEKGKDVELRCDPISGHTALYWYRQSLGQGLEFLIYFQGNSAPDKSGLPSDRFSAERTGGSVSTLTIQRTQQEDSAVYLCASSLGAFPKNIQYFGAGTRLSVL.

This clonotype was seen many times. V gene TRBV6-2 or TRBV6-3 combines with J gene TRBJ2-3; D ambiguous. The V end was cut by 7 bases, the J end by 6 bases, with 8 bases between. This CDR3 has 11 amino acids. CDR1 MNHEY and CDR2 SVGEGT come from the germline V gene. DNA of the CDR3: TGTGCCAGCAAGGTCACGGATACGCAGTATTTT. Its translation: CASKVTDTQYF.

This clonotype was detected a few times. V is TRBV5-5 and J is TRBJ1-3, with D uncertain. Trimming pared 3 bases from V and 0 bases from J, leaving 13 bases between. The CDR3 is made up of 16 amino acids. Germline lookup yields CDR1 SGHKS and CDR2 YYEKEE (reference sequence). CDR3 sequence (DNA): TGTGCCAGCAGCTCAATACACGGGAACTCTGGAAACACCATATATTTT. Amino acids: CASSSIHGNSGNTIYF.

This clonotype has more than one count but fewer than ten. The rearrangement links TRBV5-5 to TRBJ2-4; 8 bases map to TRBD2. Germline-derived CDR1 and CDR2 are SGHKS and YYEKEE (reference sequence). This CDR3 has 16 residues. V lost 1 base, J lost 6 bases, and 9 bases stayed unmatched. In nucleotides, the CDR3 is TGTGCCAGCAGCTTGTCCGGCGGGAGGAGTGGAAACATTCAGTACTTC. As protein: CASSLSGGRSGNIQYF.

This clonotype was observed a handful of times. V gene TRBV9 combines with J gene TRBJ2-2; D not resolved. The V end lost 0 bases, the J end lost 6 bases, and 9 bases lay between the germline ends. Germline values: CDR1 SGDLS, CDR2 YYNGEE. The CDR3 is 14 amino acids. DNA for the CDR3: TGTGCCAGCAGCGTAGGAAGAGTTTCCGGGGAGCTGTTTTTT. Encoded protein: CASSVGRVSGELFF.

This clonotype was seen many times. The CDR3 DNA is TGTGCCAGCAGCCCTAGCGGGAGGGCGAACACCGGGGAGCTGTTTTTT. This translates into CASSPSGRANTGELFF. V and J are TRBV28 and TRBJ2-2; 12 nucleotides align to TRBD2. Trimming removed 6 bases from V and 0 bases from J; junction bases left unmatched: 2. CDR1 and CDR2 (germline): MDHEN, SYDVKM. This CDR3 has 16 residues.

This clonotype was picked up a small number of times. The chain combines TRBV11-2 with TRBJ2-7; TRBD2 aligns across 10 bases. After removal of 0 bases from V and 4 bases from J, the junction contained 12 bases not matched to a gene. The CDR3 is 18 amino acids. Germline V CDR1 and CDR2: SGHAT, FQNNGV. The CDR3 is CASSLDDVASGGRYEQYF. The CDR3 nucleotides read TGTGCCAGCAGCTTAGACGATGTTGCTAGCGGGGGAAGGTACGAGCAGTACTTC. Variable domain in full (rest from reference TRBV11-2 and TRBJ2-7): EAGVAQSPRYKIIEKRQSVAFWCNPISGHATLYWYQQILGQGPKLLIQFQNNGVVDDSQLPKDRFSAERLKGVDSTLKIQPAKLEDSAVYLCASSLDDVASGGRYEQYFGPGTRLTVT.